These 29 T cell receptor beta chains were all obtained from the same sample, sequenced in a study of shared clonotypes between healthy human individuals. TCRdb's table, derived via immunoSEQ multiplex PCR, lists solely in-frame clones and lacks some. Of over 400,000 clones in the sample, 70% to 80% are singletons; the top ten hold approximately 12%. Source material: PBMCs. Receptors originate from a woman aged 40 to 55 in good health. Some clones in this sample may be carry-over from other donors' samples.

J is TRBJ2-1 and V is TRBV9; the match to TRBD2 covers 8 bases. This CDR3 region has 15 residues. Germline V gene lookup returns CDR1 SGDLS and CDR2 YYNGEE. The junction had 8 bases not matched to a gene; V was cut back by 2 bases and J by 7 bases. Written as DNA, the CDR3 is TGTGCCAGCAGCGTTGACGGGAGGGATAAGAATGAGCAGTTCTTC. As protein: CASSVDGRDKNEQFF.

The table lists this clone with a few counts. The chain uses TRBV10-3 and TRBJ1-1; D gene unclear. Trimming took 2 bases from V and 1 from J, leaving 5 bases between them. This CDR3 spans 13 amino acids. From germline, CDR1 is ENHRY and CDR2 SYGVKD. Here the CDR3 reads CAISEMENTEAFF. The CDR3 DNA sequence: TGTGCCATCAGTGAGATGGAGAACACTGAAGCTTTCTTT.

The chain is built from TRBV29-1 and TRBJ2-5; 7 bases match TRBD1. The CDR3 has 13 amino acids. Germline V CDR1 and CDR2: SQVTM, ANQGSEA. The V segment lost 7 bases and the J segment 4 bases; nucleotides outside the gene matches: 9. CDR3 nucleotides: TGCAGCGGGTACACAGGGGACCGAGAGACCCAGTACTTC. Its protein product is CSGYTGDRETQYF. The full variable domain, rest sourced from reference TRBV29-1 and TRBJ2-5, is SAVISQKPSRDICQRGTSLTIQCQVDSQVTMMFWYRQQPGQSLTLIATANQGSEATYESGFVIDKFPISRPNLTFSTLTVSNMSPEDSSIYLCSGYTGDRETQYFGPGTRLLVL.

CDR3 region: CASSPAGTSGGAGELFF. The CDR3 DNA sequence: TGCGCCAGCAGCCCAGCCGGGACTAGCGGAGGCGCCGGGGAGCTGTTTTTT. The gene calls are TRBV5-1 and TRBJ2-2; 11 bases are shared with TRBD2. The CDR3 runs to 17 residues. CDR1 and CDR2 (germline): SGHRS, YFSETQ. J was trimmed by 6 bases and V by 4 bases; bases with no gene match: 11. Complete variable domain (other parts from reference TRBV5-1 and TRBJ2-2): KAGVTQTPRYLIKTRGQQVTLSCSPISGHRSVSWYQQTPGQGLQFLFEYFSETQRNKGNFPGRFSGRQFSNSRSEMNVSTLELGDSALYLCASSPAGTSGGAGELFFGEGSRLTVL.

This clone has only one observation. The V and J genes are TRBV28 and TRBJ2-1, with D possibly being TRBD1 (5 bases). The CDR3 extends over 16 amino acids. Trimming removed 6 bases at V and 7 bases at J, with 22 bases between. Germline CDR1 reads MDHEN; CDR2 reads SYDVKM. The CDR3 DNA is TGTGCCAGCAGCCCTATCGGCGGACACCTTCGGAATGAGCAGTTCTTC. It yields the protein CASSPIGGHLRNEQFF.

This clone showed up just a few times. The gene calls are TRBV7-2 and TRBJ1-4; 8 bases fit TRBD1. After removal of 1 base from V and 4 bases from J, the junction contained 8 bases not matched to a gene. The germline CDR1 and CDR2 sequences are SGHTA and FQGNSA. This CDR3 is built from 17 residues. The CDR3 bases are TGTGCCAGCAGCTTAGACACCTGGACAGGGCGTAATGAAAAACTGTTTTTT. It yields the protein CASSLDTWTGRNEKLFF.

This chain connects TRBV6-6 to TRBJ2-3, with D perhaps matching TRBD1 or TRBD2 (5 bases each). V was cut by 6 bases and J by 4 bases, with 17 bases left in between. The CDR3 is 15 residues long. Germline V gene sequence: CDR1 MNHNY, CDR2 SVGAGI (reference sequence). CDR3 amino acids: CASRLSMGRADTQYF. Written as DNA, the CDR3 is TGTGCCAGCAGACTCTCTATGGGACGGGCAGATACGCAGTATTTT.

The rearrangement uses TRBV6-5 and TRBJ2-7, with TRBD2 as a possible D gene (7 bases). V gave up 7 bases and J gave up 6 bases, with 16 bases separating them. The CDR3 is made up of 13 amino acids. Germline V CDR1 and CDR2: MNHEY, SVGAGI. CDR3 sequence reads: CASISEGGGEQYF. CDR3 DNA sequence: TGTGCCAGCATCTCTGAGGGAGGGGGCGAGCAGTACTTC.

The V and J genes are TRBV4-2 and TRBJ2-3; 8 bases fit TRBD2. The CDR3 is made up of 19 amino acids. The germline V gene has CDR1 LGHNA and CDR2 YNFKEQ. The trim removed 4 bases at V and 4 bases at J, leaving 19 bases unmatched. The CDR3 reads CASSRQSIDPTGGADTQYF. The CDR3 bases are TGTGCCAGCAGCCGCCAGTCGATCGACCCGACGGGGGGGGCAGATACGCAGTATTTT.

The genes are TRBV15 and TRBJ2-3; the D gene is possibly TRBD1 (7 bases). V was pared by 0 bases and J by 2 bases, with 21 bases between. This CDR3 is 19 amino acids long. From germline, CDR1 is LNHNV and CDR2 YYDKDF (reference sequence). CDR3 DNA: TGTGCCACCAGCAGAGATCGAGGAGGGAGAGGGGGCGACACAGATACGCAGTATTTT. Translated, it gives CATSRDRGGRGGDTDTQYF.

This chain links TRBV9 with TRBJ2-1; unclear D gene. Trimming took 0 bases from V and 0 from J, leaving 7 bases between them. This CDR3 has 15 residues. Germline V gives CDR1 SGDLS, CDR2 YYNGEE. The CDR3 sequence: CASSVGVVSYNEQFF. DNA for the CDR3: TGTGCCAGCAGCGTAGGAGTGGTCTCCTACAATGAGCAGTTCTTC.

The chain uses TRBV10-3 and TRBJ2-6; 10 bases fit TRBD1. Germline values: CDR1 ENHRY, CDR2 SYGVKD. This CDR3 region has 19 residues. Unmatched junction bases numbered 11, after V lost 6 bases and J lost 0 bases. For the CDR3, the DNA is TGTGCCATCAGGGAGGGGTCGGGACAGGGGTCCTCTGGGGCCAACGTCCTGACTTTC. It yields the protein CAIREGSGQGSSGANVLTF.

V gene TRBV10-3 combines with J gene TRBJ2-3, with no clear D. V dropped 3 bases and J dropped 3 bases, with 10 bases sitting between them. Germline CDR1 and CDR2: ENHRY and SYGVKD. The CDR3 sequence is 14 residues long. For the CDR3, the DNA is TGTGCCATCAGTGATACCGTCCCAACAGATACGCAGTATTTT. Protein product: CAISDTVPTDTQYF.

This clone showed up just a few times. The V call is TRBV28, the J call TRBJ1-2, with 9 bases fitting TRBD1. The CDR3 totals 13 residues. CDR1 and CDR2 (germline): MDHEN, SYDVKM. J was trimmed by 8 bases and V by 5 bases; bases with no gene match: 6. This CDR3 is CASSQNRGRGYTF. The CDR3 DNA sequence: TGTGCCAGCAGTCAAAACAGGGGGCGAGGCTACACCTTC.

The chain joins TRBV29-1 to TRBJ2-5; 14 bases are a match to TRBD2. The CDR3 is made up of 13 amino acids. With V trimmed by 7 bases and J by 11 bases, 9 bases remained unmatched. Germline lookup yields CDR1 SQVTM and CDR2 ANQGSEA. CDR3 DNA sequence: TGCAGCGACTTAAGACTAGCGGGAGGGCCGCAGTACTTC. It encodes CSDLRLAGGPQYF.

This clone was recorded only once. CDR3 nucleotides: TGTGCCAGCAGCATAGGGACAGATTATGGCTACACCTTC. It yields the protein CASSIGTDYGYTF. This rearrangement joins TRBV7-2 to TRBJ1-2; 7 nucleotides line up with TRBD1. CDR1 and CDR2 (germline): SGHTA, FQGNSA. CDR3 length equals 13 residues. The trim removed 5 bases at V and 5 bases at J, leaving 5 bases unmatched.

The gene calls are TRBV7-8 and TRBJ2-2, with 8 bases matching TRBD1. The CDR3 is made up of 13 amino acids. Germline V gene lookup returns CDR1 SGHVS and CDR2 FQNEAQ. The ends lost 8 bases at V and 6 bases at J; junction bases unmatched: 5. The CDR3: CASATDRAGELFF. The DNA of the CDR3 is TGTGCCAGCGCCACGGACAGGGCCGGGGAGCTGTTTTTT.

The chain employs TRBV6-1 and TRBJ1-2; no clear D. CDR3 length: 11 residues. Trimming took off 6 bases at V and 4 bases at J, with 6 bases between the two ends. Germline V CDR1 and CDR2: MNHNS, SASEGT. CDR3 bases: TGTGCCAGCAGGTCTACCTATGGCTACACCTTC. The encoded protein is CASRSTYGYTF.

This chain connects TRBV7-3 to TRBJ2-1, with unresolved D. The CDR3 sequence is 14 residues long. CDR1 is SGHTA and CDR2 is FQGTGA in the germline V gene. The germline V and J ends were trimmed by 4 bases and 4 bases, with 11 bases remaining between them. Written as DNA, the CDR3 is TGTGCCAGCAGCTCCTTCGGGCCTTACAATGAGCAGTTCTTC. It codes for CASSSFGPYNEQFF.

For this clone: A junction end diverges from the germline sequence, so it may reflect a read error. The gene calls are TRBV15 and TRBJ2-7, with D unresolved. Germline V gene lookup returns CDR1 LNHNV and CDR2 YYDKDF (reference sequence). The CDR3 is 15 amino acids. This CDR3 reads CATSRDRYNSYEQYF. The CDR3 DNA reads TGTGCCACCAGCCGAGACCGATACAACTCCTACGAGCAGTACTTC.

A single count supports this clone. The rearrangement joins TRBV15 to TRBJ1-2, with D tentatively TRBD1 (6 bases). V shed 0 bases and J shed 5 bases, with 13 bases lying between them. The CDR3 covers 15 residues. Per germline, CDR1 LNHNV and CDR2 YYDKDF (reference sequence). CDR3 protein: CATSREGRGRYGYTF. In DNA form, the CDR3 reads TGTGCCACCAGCAGAGAAGGCAGGGGCCGATATGGCTACACCTTC.

The chain carries TRBV15 and TRBJ1-3; tentatively, D is TRBD1 (5 bases). Trimming removed 0 bases at V and 4 bases at J, with 10 bases between. This CDR3 contains 15 residues. In germline, CDR1 is LNHNV, CDR2 YYDKDF (reference sequence). Here the CDR3 DNA reads TGTGCCACCAGCAGAGAGGGGCGGTTCGGAAACACCATATATTTT. Its protein product is CATSREGRFGNTIYF.

The chain combines TRBV7-3 with TRBJ2-5; 8 nucleotides align to TRBD1. CDR1 SGHTA and CDR2 FQGTGA come from the germline V gene. With V trimmed by 3 bases and J by 4 bases, 4 bases remained unmatched. The CDR3 loop spans 14 amino acids. In DNA form, the CDR3 reads TGTGCCAGCAGCTTTTCAGGGGGCCCAGAGACCCAGTACTTC. Protein: CASSFSGGPETQYF.

The chain joins TRBV2 to TRBJ1-4, with TRBD1 identical over 9 bases. V lost 6 bases to trimming and J lost 7 bases; unmatched junction nucleotides: 9. The V gene's germline CDR1 is SNHLY and CDR2 FYNNEI. This CDR3 is 15 amino acids long. The CDR3 region is CASRDTGGVGEKLFF. DNA for the CDR3: TGTGCCAGCAGAGATACAGGGGGCGTGGGTGAAAAACTGTTTTTT.

The V and J genes are TRBV11-1 and TRBJ2-5; D unclear. This CDR3 is built from 14 residues. Germline lookup yields CDR1 SGHAT and CDR2 FQDESV (reference sequence). Trimming stripped 2 bases from V and 5 bases from J, with 12 bases between. The CDR3 sequence is CASSLNPDGETQYF. The CDR3 coding sequence is TGTGCCAGCAGCTTAAACCCCGACGGGGAGACCCAGTACTTC.

The J gene is TRBJ1-5, the V gene TRBV7-2; the D is unclear. Germline values: CDR1 SGHTA, CDR2 FQGNSA. The CDR3 is 13 amino acids. The V end was cut by 6 bases, the J end by 0 bases, with 6 bases between. CDR3 region: CASRLYSNQPQHF. CDR3 in DNA: TGTGCCAGCAGACTCTATAGCAATCAGCCCCAGCATTTT.

This clone was seen only once. V and J are TRBV18 and TRBJ1-1; 7 positions match TRBD1. The CDR3 sequence is 13 residues long. Germline V gene data show CDR1 as KGHSH and CDR2 as LQKENI. With V trimmed by 6 bases and J by 6 bases, 7 bases remained unmatched. The CDR3 sequence is CASSTRQGSEAFF. CDR3 sequence (DNA): TGTGCCAGCTCCACTCGACAGGGCTCTGAAGCTTTCTTT.

The CDR3 DNA sequence: TGTGCCAGCAGTTGCCCGAGGGAGGGCAGGGACAATCAGCCCCAGCATTTT. It yields the protein CASSCPREGRDNQPQHF. V gene TRBV27 combines with J gene TRBJ1-5; maybe TRBD1 (5 bases). Per the germline V gene, CDR1 is MNHEY and CDR2 is SMNVEV (reference sequence). The germline V and J ends were trimmed by 4 bases and 3 bases, with 19 bases remaining between them. The CDR3 extends over 17 amino acids.

This clone was detected ten times or more. CDR3 amino acids: CASSLLGLAANTGELFF. The CDR3, as DNA: TGTGCCAGCAGCCTCCTCGGACTAGCGGCGAACACCGGGGAGCTGTTTTTT. The gene calls are TRBV7-8 and TRBJ2-2, with TRBD2 identical over 10 bases. CDR1 SGHVS and CDR2 FQNEAQ come from the germline V gene. After removal of 5 bases from V and 0 bases from J, the junction contained 6 bases not matched to a gene. This CDR3 is built from 17 residues.